Following are 18 T cell receptor beta chains from one sample sequenced in a study of T cell repertoires in cytomegalovirus infection. TCRdb re-analysed the reads in MiXCR, keeping a single row per CDR3 protein. Among some 440,000 distinct CDR3 sequences listed, roughly 30% were seen once. Sequenced material: PBMCs. All receptors come from a human donor in good health (CMV status not recorded). Some clones in this sample may be carry-over from other donors' samples.

Points on this clonotype: Without the conserved terminal phenylalanine or tryptophan, this CDR3 likely stems from a read error. This rearrangement joins TRBV20-1 to TRBJ2-7; D unresolved. From germline, CDR1 is DFQATT and CDR2 SNEGSKA (reference sequence). This CDR3 comprises 14 residues. The V gene lost 4 bases and the J gene lost 0 bases, with 13 bases spanning the gap. CDR3 bases: TGCAGTGCTATAGACTCGAGGAGCTCCTACGAGCAGTACTTA. It codes for CSAIDSRSSYEQYL.

The chain uses TRBV6-2 or TRBV6-3 and TRBJ1-1; no firm D call. Germline V gene lookup returns CDR1 MNHEY and CDR2 SVGEGT. Trimming cost V 8 bases and J 3 bases, with 10 bases left between them. There are 12 residues in the CDR3. The CDR3 sequence is CASSERHTEAFF. CDR3 DNA: TGTGCCAGCTCGGAGCGGCACACTGAAGCTTTCTTT.

The chain uses TRBV9 and TRBJ2-5; 12 bases line up with TRBD2. Trimming cost V 4 bases and J 4 bases; bases outside gene matches: 5. Per the germline V gene, CDR1 is SGDLS and CDR2 is YYNGEE. The CDR3 runs 15 residues. The CDR3 is CASSSPTSGGETQYF. CDR3 coding DNA: TGTGCCAGCAGCTCGCCGACTAGCGGGGGAGAGACCCAGTACTTC.

In this sample, this clonotype turned up many times. The chain joins TRBV7-8 to TRBJ1-2; 12 nucleotides agree with TRBD1. Losses at the gene ends were 0 bases for V and 4 bases for J; bases not matched to a gene: 6. The length of the CDR3 is 17 residues. Germline CDR1 and CDR2: SGHVS and FQNEAQ. This CDR3 is CASSLARRDRGLYGYTF. The CDR3 region has the DNA TGTGCCAGCAGCTTAGCGCGAAGGGACAGGGGGCTCTATGGCTACACCTTC.

The chain carries TRBV5-6 and TRBJ2-7; D is uncertain. The ends were cut back, 5 bases at V and 3 bases at J, with 18 bases in the middle. The CDR3 is made up of 15 amino acids. CDR1 SGHDT and CDR2 YYEEEE come from the germline V gene. CDR3 DNA: TGTGCCAGCAGGCGCTTGACGCAACTCGACTACGAGCAGTACTTC. This gives the protein CASRRLTQLDYEQYF.

This clonotype occurred once. J is TRBJ1-4 and V is TRBV2; no reliable D call. Germline assignment: CDR1 SNHLY and CDR2 FYNNEI. V lost 7 bases and J lost 0, with 18 bases in between. The CDR3 has 17 amino acids. The CDR3 protein is CASTGIGFGATNEKLFF. The CDR3 DNA reads as TGTGCCAGCACGGGAATCGGGTTTGGGGCAACTAATGAAAAACTGTTTTTT.

This clonotype was picked up a small number of times. The V and J genes are TRBV6-5 and TRBJ2-2; TRBD2 agrees at 11 bases. CDR3 size: 17 residues. Germline CDR1 is MNHEY and CDR2 is SVGAGI. V gave up 3 bases and J gave up 4 bases; unmatched junction bases: 7. The CDR3 reads CASSYLSSGGSTGELFF. The CDR3 region has the DNA TGTGCCAGCAGTTATTTGTCTAGCGGGGGGAGCACCGGGGAGCTGTTTTTT.

V and J are TRBV7-2 and TRBJ1-6, with TRBD1 as a possible D gene (5 bases). Trimming shortened V by 2 bases and J by 10 bases, and 21 bases separated the two germline ends. Germline assignment: CDR1 SGHTA and CDR2 FQGNSA. The CDR3 spans 17 residues. The CDR3 reads CASSLLGQGSTASPLHF. The CDR3 bases are TGTGCCAGCAGCTTACTAGGGCAGGGTTCGACGGCATCACCCCTCCACTTT. The whole variable domain, filled in from reference TRBV7-2 and TRBJ1-6, reads GAGVSQSPSNKVTEKGKDVELRCDPISGHTALYWYRQSLGQGLEFLIYFQGNSAPDKSGLPSDRFSAERTGGSVSTLTIQRTQQEDSAVYLCASSLLGQGSTASPLHFGNGTRLTVT.

This chain joins TRBV20-1 and TRBJ1-2; possibly TRBD1 for D (6 bases). CDR1 DFQATT and CDR2 SNEGSKA come from the germline V gene (reference sequence). The CDR3 loop spans 14 amino acids. V was cut by 3 bases and J by 3 bases, with 14 bases left in between. CDR3: CSASPLQGYYGYTF. The CDR3 nucleotides are TGCAGTGCTAGTCCCTTACAGGGCTACTATGGCTACACCTTC.

This clonotype was observed a few times. This rearrangement joins TRBV7-2 to TRBJ1-6, with a tentative D call TRBD1 (6 bases). Trimming left V 4 bases short and J 0 bases short, with 10 bases between. CDR1 and CDR2 from the germline V gene are SGHTA and FQGNSA. The CDR3 extends over 16 amino acids. The CDR3 DNA reads as TGTGCCAGCAGCTATAGGGGGGGCTCCTATAATTCACCCCTCCACTTT. Translating gives CASSYRGGSYNSPLHF.

Remarks on this clonotype: The CDR3 ends on some other residue instead of the conserved phenylalanine or tryptophan, so this is likely a read error. The gene calls are TRBV4-1 and TRBJ1-2; D uncertain. Between the trimmed V and J ends, which lost 4 bases and 2 bases, there was a span of 17 bases. The CDR3 is 16 amino acids. Looked up from germline, CDR1 is MGHRA and CDR2 is YSYEKL. The CDR3: CASSPMVQSNNYGYTL. The CDR3 nucleotides are TGCGCCAGCAGCCCGATGGTCCAGTCGAACAACTATGGCTACACCTTA.

The rearrangement links TRBV7-4 to TRBJ2-2, with TRBD1 matching 9 bases. There are 16 residues in the CDR3. CDR1 is SGHVT, CDR2 SQSDAQ, per germline. V was pared by 3 bases and J by 2 bases, with 4 bases of the junction left unmatched. Here the CDR3 reads CASSLGTGLNTGELFF. The CDR3 coding sequence is TGTGCCAGCAGCTTGGGGACAGGGCTTAACACCGGGGAGCTGTTTTTT. Together with reference TRBV7-4 and TRBJ2-2, the CDR3 gives the full variable domain: GAGVSQSPRYKVAKRGRDVALRCDSISGHVTLYWYRQTLGQGSEVLTYSQSDAQRDKSGRPSGRFSAERPERSVSTLKIQRTEQGDSAVYLCASSLGTGLNTGELFFGEGSRLTVL.

This clonotype was seen a few times. V gene TRBV24-1 combines with J gene TRBJ1-2, with D possibly being TRBD1 (6 bases). Trimming left V 2 bases short and J 2 bases short, with 8 bases between. CDR3 length equals 14 residues. Germline CDR1 reads KGHDR; CDR2 reads SFDVKD. The CDR3 nucleotides are TGTGCCACCAGTGATTGGACAGCAAACTATGGCTACACCTTC. Its translation: CATSDWTANYGYTF.

The chain combines TRBV12-3 or TRBV12-4 with TRBJ2-3, with no clear D. V was trimmed by 5 bases and J by 0 bases, leaving 9 bases between them. The CDR3 loop spans 14 amino acids. The CDR3 region has the DNA TGTGCCAGCAGTCCCGTTCAAAGCACAGATACGCAGTATTTT. As protein: CASSPVQSTDTQYF.

In its sample, this clonotype was seen a few times. CDR3 residues: CASSVQGGELFF. The CDR3 DNA sequence: TGTGCCAGCAGTGTTCAGGGCGGGGAGCTGTTTTTT. This chain links TRBV2 with TRBJ2-2; D is possibly TRBD1 (5 bases). This CDR3 is built from 12 residues. V lost 4 bases to trimming and J lost 7 bases, with 7 bases between them. Germline CDR1 SNHLY, CDR2 FYNNEI.

This rearrangement joins TRBV6-4 to TRBJ2-1; D uncertain. Germline V gene lookup returns CDR1 MRHNA and CDR2 SNTAGT. V was trimmed by 4 bases and J by 9 bases, leaving 16 bases between them. This CDR3 has 14 amino acids. The chain's CDR3 is CASSAQRGSGEQFF. Written as DNA, the CDR3 is TGTGCCAGCAGTGCCCAGCGTGGGTCGGGTGAGCAGTTCTTC.

The table lists this clonotype with a few counts. V usage is TRBV7-9 and J usage is TRBJ2-5; 9 bases are a match to TRBD2. Per the germline V gene, CDR1 is SEHNR and CDR2 is FQNEAQ (reference sequence). The CDR3 contains 18 residues. The junction had 10 bases not matched to a gene; V was cut back by 1 base and J by 1 base. Here the CDR3 reads CASSLGSLAAGGQETQYF. CDR3 nucleotides: TGTGCCAGCAGCTTAGGAAGCTTAGCAGCGGGGGGCCAAGAGACCCAGTACTTC. Complete variable domain (other parts from reference TRBV7-9 and TRBJ2-5): DTGVSQNPRHKITKRGQNVTFRCDPISEHNRLYWYRQTLGQGPEFLTYFQNEAQLEKSRLLSDRFSAERPKGSFSTLEIQRTEQGDSAMYLCASSLGSLAAGGQETQYFGPGTRLLVL.

This clonotype has ten or more counts. The CDR3 loop reads CASRLTSTDTQYF. CDR3 bases: TGTGCCAGCAGACTTACTAGCACAGATACGCAGTATTTT. The rearrangement uses TRBV12-3 or TRBV12-4 and TRBJ2-3, with D unclear. Trimming took 6 bases from V and 0 from J, leaving 7 bases between them. This CDR3 comprises 13 residues.